A single sample gave rise to the 4 T cell receptor beta chains below, sequenced in a study of T-cell reconstitution after alpha-beta-depleted transplantation in children. Unique molecular identifiers were built into the TCRbeta library. MiXCR was run by TCRdb on the PCR reads, yielding one entry per CDR3 protein. The table lists around 600,000 distinct CDR3 sequences, 16% of them singletons. The specimen comprised PBMCs from the stem cell graft donor, sampled from the stem cell graft. Receptor source: a human donor who donated a stem cell graft to a child with acute myeloid leukemia.

The gene calls are TRBV4-3 and TRBJ2-3, with 9 bases that match TRBD1. Germline CDR1 is LGHNA and CDR2 is YSLEER. Trimming took 1 base from V and 3 from J; bases not matched to a gene: 8. This CDR3 comprises 17 residues. The CDR3 reads CASSQGLTGGGTDTQYF. CDR3 sequence (DNA): TGCGCCAGCAGCCAAGGACTTACAGGGGGCGGAACAGATACGCAGTATTTT.

In its sample, this clonotype was seen many times. This rearrangement joins TRBV28 to TRBJ2-1; D ambiguous. CDR1 and CDR2 (germline): MDHEN, SYDVKM. The V gene lost 11 bases and the J gene lost 3 bases, with 14 bases spanning the gap. This CDR3 is built from 13 residues. The CDR3 reads CASRAPGYNEQFF. The CDR3 DNA sequence: TGTGCCTCTCGTGCCCCAGGCTACAATGAGCAGTTCTTC.

There are many counts of this clonotype. The J gene is TRBJ2-5, the V gene TRBV29-1, with D uncertain. CDR3 size: 12 residues. V lost 3 bases, J lost 5 bases, and 10 bases lay in between. Germline CDR1 SQVTM, CDR2 ANQGSEA. CDR3 in DNA: TGCAGCGTTGACCAGGTGGGGGAGACCCAGTACTTC. Translated, it gives CSVDQVGETQYF.

This sequence joins TRBV6-1 and TRBJ2-1; D call uncertain. V lost 8 bases to trimming and J lost 8 bases, with 13 bases between them. This CDR3 is 12 amino acids long. Germline CDR1 MNHNS, CDR2 SASEGT. This CDR3 is CASYGNEDEQFF. CDR3 in DNA: TGTGCCAGCTATGGAAATGAGGATGAGCAGTTCTTC.